A single sample gave rise to the 31 T cell receptor beta chains below, sequenced in a study of cytomegalovirus exposure and HLA in healthy donors. The primer mix had 60 Vbeta and 13 Jbeta primers. The protocol was immunoSEQ multiplex PCR, while the TCRdb copy is restricted to in-frame clones and leaves out a portion. The table records under 70,000 clones, roughly 71% of them present only once. The sample was PBMCs. The receptors originated from a man aged 35 to 55 in good health and CMV-seropositive.

This rearrangement joins TRBV2 to TRBJ1-1; D is uncertain. CDR1 is SNHLY and CDR2 is FYNNEI in the germline V gene. This CDR3 is 12 amino acids long. V gave up 5 bases and J gave up 5 bases, with 9 bases separating them. The CDR3 reads CASSRGYTEAFF. The CDR3 nucleotides are TGTGCCAGCAGTCGGGGATATACTGAAGCTTTCTTT.

The chain has TRBV6-5 and TRBJ2-5; weak D call: TRBD1 (5 bases). Germline V CDR1 and CDR2: MNHEY, SVGAGI. Deletions cut 2 bases from V and 5 bases from J, with 12 bases between. The CDR3 runs to 14 residues. CDR3 DNA: TGTGCCAGCAGTTACCAAGCAGGGATGGAGACCCAGTACTTC. Amino acid sequence: CASSYQAGMETQYF.

V is TRBV5-4 and J is TRBJ1-1; 8 nucleotides agree with TRBD1. This CDR3 region has 15 residues. Germline CDR1 SGHNT, CDR2 YYREEE (reference sequence). V lost 1 base and J lost 4; bases outside the gene matches: 6. In DNA form, the CDR3 reads TGTGCCAGCAGCTTGAGACAGGGGACCTCCACTGAAGCTTTCTTT. It yields the protein CASSLRQGTSTEAFF.

This clone was found once. The J gene is TRBJ2-7, the V gene TRBV6-1; possibly TRBD2 for D (5 bases). V lost 1 base to trimming and J lost 3 bases, with 16 bases between them. Germline values: CDR1 MNHNS, CDR2 SASEGT. The CDR3 extends over 16 amino acids. CDR3 DNA: TGTGCCAGCAGTGAAGAGGTCCCCTCGAGGGTCTACGAGCAGTACTTC. The encoded protein is CASSEEVPSRVYEQYF.

The chain combines TRBV5-4 with TRBJ2-7, with 7 nucleotides matching TRBD2. The germline V gene has CDR1 SGHNT and CDR2 YYREEE (reference sequence). This CDR3 spans 16 amino acids. J gave up 5 bases and V 4 bases, and 15 bases lay outside the gene matches. This chain's CDR3 is CASSTPNMGGKDEQYF. The CDR3, as DNA: TGTGCCAGCAGCACCCCCAATATGGGAGGGAAGGACGAGCAGTACTTC. Drawing the rest from reference TRBV5-4 and TRBJ2-7, the complete variable domain is ETGVTQSPTHLIKTRGQQVTLRCSSQSGHNTVSWYQQALGQGPQFIFQYYREEENGRGNFPPRFSGLQFPNYSSELNVNALELDDSALYLCASSTPNMGGKDEQYFGPGTRLTVT.

The V call is TRBV5-4, the J call TRBJ2-6; D possibly corresponds to TRBD1 (8 bases). The CDR3 length is 19 residues. Germline CDR1 reads SGHNT; CDR2 reads YYREEE (reference sequence). Trimming left V 4 bases short and J 1 base short, with 21 bases between. CDR3 protein: CASSPGTGPRGSGANVLTF. The CDR3 DNA follows: TGTGCCAGCAGCCCCGGGACAGGCCCGCGGGGGTCTGGGGCCAACGTCCTGACTTTC.

V is TRBV4-2 and J is TRBJ2-1, with 8 bases that match TRBD2. Losses at the gene ends were 2 bases for V and 2 bases for J; bases not matched to a gene: 8. This CDR3 contains 17 residues. Germline-derived CDR1 and CDR2 are LGHNA and YNFKEQ. CDR3 nucleotide sequence: TGTGCCAGCAGCCAAAAAGCGGGGGAACCCACCTACAATGAGCAGTTCTTC. It translates to CASSQKAGEPTYNEQFF.

The chain is built from TRBV29-1 and TRBJ2-7; 7 bases match TRBD2. The CDR3 contains 14 residues. V lost 4 bases and J lost 1; bases outside the gene matches: 7. Per germline, CDR1 SQVTM and CDR2 ANQGSEA. The CDR3 sequence: CSVGERGTSYEQYF. In nucleotides, the CDR3 is TGCAGCGTTGGGGAGCGGGGAACATCCTACGAGCAGTACTTC.

The rearrangement uses TRBV4-1 and TRBJ2-1; the match to TRBD2 covers 9 bases. J was trimmed by 1 base and V by 1 base; bases with no gene match: 5. The germline V gene encodes CDR1 MGHRA and CDR2 YSYEKL. The CDR3 runs 17 residues. CDR3 sequence: CASSQGNSGGSYNEQFF. Here the CDR3 DNA reads TGCGCCAGCAGCCAAGGGAACAGCGGGGGGTCCTACAATGAGCAGTTCTTC.

This clone has a single count. The V gene is TRBV7-9, the J gene TRBJ2-5, with D perhaps TRBD2 (6 bases). This CDR3 has 15 residues. CDR1 is SEHNR and CDR2 is FQNEAQ in the germline V gene (reference sequence). With 8 bases removed from V and 2 bases from J, the gap between germline ends came to 18 bases. CDR3 region: CASVFQKAGQETQYF. CDR3 sequence (DNA): TGTGCCAGCGTGTTCCAGAAAGCGGGTCAAGAGACCCAGTACTTC.

The chain couples TRBV6-1 to TRBJ1-1; no firm D call. V was pared by 4 bases and J by 1 base, with 7 bases between. In germline, CDR1 is MNHNS, CDR2 SASEGT. The CDR3 is 13 amino acids. CDR3 region: CASSGLQNTEAFF. The CDR3 nucleotides read TGTGCCAGCAGTGGCTTACAGAACACTGAAGCTTTCTTT.

The gene calls are TRBV10-3 and TRBJ2-7, with TRBD1 identical over 9 bases. This CDR3 region has 13 residues. V trimming: 11 bases; J trimming: 1 base; junction bases outside the gene matches: 6. Germline-derived CDR1 and CDR2 are ENHRY and SYGVKD. CDR3 sequence: CAVRDRASYEQYF. In DNA, the CDR3 is TGTGCCGTCCGGGACAGGGCTTCCTACGAGCAGTACTTC.

This rearrangement joins TRBV7-9 to TRBJ1-3, with 9 bases matching TRBD1. CDR1 and CDR2 (germline): SEHNR, FQNEAQ (reference sequence). The CDR3 length is 15 residues. J was trimmed by 4 bases and V by 5 bases; bases with no gene match: 6. The CDR3 here is CASSLSGTGGNTIYF. The CDR3, as DNA: TGTGCCAGCAGCCTATCCGGGACAGGGGGAAACACCATATATTTT. Combining the CDR3 with reference TRBV7-9 and TRBJ1-3 gives the whole variable domain DTGVSQNPRHKITKRGQNVTFRCDPISEHNRLYWYRQTLGQGPEFLTYFQNEAQLEKSRLLSDRFSAERPKGSFSTLEIQRTEQGDSAMYLCASSLSGTGGNTIYFGEGSWLTVV.

In DNA, the CDR3 is TGTGCCAGCAGTGCGACAGTCGGGGGGCCTGAAGCTTTCTTT. This translates into CASSATVGGPEAFF. This sequence joins TRBV6-1 and TRBJ1-1, with TRBD1 as a possible D gene (6 bases). The germline V gene encodes CDR1 MNHNS and CDR2 SASEGT. The CDR3 sequence is 14 residues long. V gave up 4 bases and J gave up 6 bases, with 15 bases separating them.

The chain uses TRBV5-1 and TRBJ2-3; 9 bases agree with TRBD2. This CDR3 is built from 15 residues. Losses at the gene ends were 1 base for V and 6 bases for J; bases not matched to a gene: 6. The V gene's germline CDR1 is SGHRS and CDR2 YFSETQ. This CDR3 is CASSLFASGEDTQYF. DNA for the CDR3: TGCGCCAGCAGCTTGTTTGCTAGCGGGGAGGATACGCAGTATTTT.

The chain links TRBV4-1 to TRBJ1-1; possibly TRBD1 for D (5 bases). CDR1 and CDR2 (germline): MGHRA, YSYEKL. This CDR3 is built from 13 residues. The V gene lost 8 bases and the J gene lost 0 bases, with 10 bases spanning the gap. The CDR3 sequence is CASSGMMNTEAFF. The CDR3 DNA reads TGCGCCAGCTCAGGGATGATGAACACTGAAGCTTTCTTT.

This clone was observed a few times. This chain links TRBV2 with TRBJ1-2; D might be TRBD1 (5 bases). Trimming pared 8 bases from V and 4 bases from J, leaving 17 bases between. The CDR3 is 14 amino acids. Germline V gives CDR1 SNHLY, CDR2 FYNNEI. The CDR3 spells CASARISGAYGYTF. For the CDR3, the DNA is TGTGCCAGCGCACGGATCAGCGGGGCCTATGGCTACACCTTC. The whole variable domain, remainder taken from reference TRBV2 and TRBJ1-2, is EPEVTQTPSHQVTQMGQEVILRCVPISNHLYFYWYRQILGQKVEFLVSFYNNEISEKSEIFDDQFSVERPDGSNFTLKIRSTKLEDSAMYFCASARISGAYGYTFGSGTRLTVV.

The rearrangement links TRBV18 to TRBJ2-5; 9 nucleotides agree with TRBD1. CDR3 length: 17 amino acids. In germline, CDR1 is KGHSH, CDR2 LQKENI. J gave up 2 bases and V 3 bases, and 10 bases lay outside the gene matches. The CDR3 is CASSPRITDRGQETQYF. The CDR3 region has the DNA TGTGCCAGCTCACCCCGCATTACCGACAGGGGGCAAGAGACCCAGTACTTC.

The chain employs TRBV19 and TRBJ1-4; TRBD1 aligns across 7 bases. The V segment lost 9 bases and the J segment 0 bases; nucleotides outside the gene matches: 10. Germline V gene data show CDR1 as LNHDA and CDR2 as SQIVND (reference sequence). CDR3 length: 16 amino acids. CDR3 coding DNA: TGTGCCAGCACCAAACAGGGGATCGCAACTAATGAAAAACTGTTTTTT. Encoded protein: CASTKQGIATNEKLFF.

This chain connects TRBV5-6 to TRBJ2-7; 8 positions agree with TRBD1. The CDR3 is 15 residues long. V gave up 5 bases and J gave up 1 base; unmatched junction bases: 8. CDR1 is SGHDT, CDR2 YYEEEE, per germline. The CDR3 DNA reads as TGTGCCAGCAGTCTCACCGGGACAGGATCCTACGAGCAGTACTTC. This sequence encodes CASSLTGTGSYEQYF. Full variable domain (outside the CDR3, taken from reference TRBV5-6 and TRBJ2-7): DAGVTQSPTHLIKTRGQQVTLRCSPKSGHDTVSWYQQALGQGPQFIFQYYEEEERQRGNFPDRFSGHQFPNYSSELNVNALLLGDSALYLCASSLTGTGSYEQYFGPGTRLTVT.

In DNA, the CDR3 is TGTGCCAGCTCACCACCAGGACGGGGAGCCTACGAGCAGTACTTC. Translating gives CASSPPGRGAYEQYF. The rearrangement joins TRBV18 to TRBJ2-5; perhaps TRBD2 as D (5 bases). The better agreement between TRBJ2-7 and the DNA end casts doubt on the J call. Germline CDR1 and CDR2: KGHSH and LQKENI. This CDR3 is 15 amino acids long.

This chain joins TRBV5-1 and TRBJ2-7; TRBD2 is a possible D gene (5 bases). The CDR3 covers 14 residues. Germline lookup yields CDR1 SGHRS and CDR2 YFSETQ. The V and J ends lost 0 bases and 2 bases respectively, with 9 bases between them. The CDR3 sequence: CASSLGTGTYEQYF. For the CDR3, the DNA is TGCGCCAGCAGCTTGGGGACTGGCACCTACGAGCAGTACTTC. The full variable domain, with the rest looked up from reference TRBV5-1 and TRBJ2-7, is KAGVTQTPRYLIKTRGQQVTLSCSPISGHRSVSWYQQTPGQGLQFLFEYFSETQRNKGNFPGRFSGRQFSNSRSEMNVSTLELGDSALYLCASSLGTGTYEQYFGPGTRLTVT.

This chain uses TRBV30 with TRBJ1-5; D may be TRBD1 (5 bases). Germline loops: CDR1 GTSNPN, CDR2 SVGIG (reference sequence). The CDR3 loop spans 15 amino acids. Trimming removed 1 base at V and 6 bases at J, with 16 bases between. This CDR3 is CAWSDGTGGGQPQHF. In DNA form, the CDR3 reads TGTGCCTGGAGTGATGGGACGGGGGGTGGTCAGCCCCAGCATTTT.

This clone was observed a few times. V is TRBV5-1 and J is TRBJ2-2, with TRBD2 as a possible D gene (5 bases). The V end was cut by 2 bases, the J end by 4 bases, with 6 bases between. The CDR3 totals 13 residues. Germline CDR1 and CDR2: SGHRS and YFSETQ. CDR3 amino acids: CASSLAVTGELFF. The CDR3 DNA is TGCGCCAGCAGCTTAGCGGTCACCGGGGAGCTGTTTTTT.

The chain recombines TRBV29-1 with TRBJ1-1, with D perhaps TRBD1 (6 bases). There are 13 residues in the CDR3. Germline V gene sequence: CDR1 SQVTM, CDR2 ANQGSEA. DNA of the CDR3: TGCACCACTCGGGGGGCCCGAGGCACTGAAGCTTTCTTT. Translating it yields CTTRGARGTEAFF.

V and J are TRBV4-1 and TRBJ2-5; 8 bases are a match to TRBD2. Germline-derived CDR1 and CDR2 are MGHRA and YSYEKL. This CDR3 has 16 residues. With V trimmed by 4 bases and J by 1 base, 8 bases remained unmatched. The chain's CDR3 is CASSPLRGGGQETQYF. In DNA, the CDR3 is TGCGCCAGCAGCCCGTTACGGGGGGGAGGCCAAGAGACCCAGTACTTC.

The chain carries TRBV27 and TRBJ1-6, with 10 bases aligning to TRBD1. The CDR3 sequence is 18 residues long. Germline CDR1 MNHEY, CDR2 SMNVEV (reference sequence). V was pared by 6 bases and J by 9 bases, with 17 bases of the junction left unmatched. CDR3 bases: TGTGCCAGCAGCAAAGTCCTACGACAGGGGGCATTGGGTTCACCCCTCCACTTT. This encodes CASSKVLRQGALGSPLHF.

This sequence joins TRBV7-3 and TRBJ2-5; TRBD2 matches at 14 bases. Germline CDR1 is SGHTA and CDR2 is FQGTGA. The CDR3 runs 17 residues. J was trimmed by 5 bases and V by 6 bases; bases with no gene match: 11. The CDR3 DNA follows: TGTGCCAGCAGACCACGGACTAGCGGGGGGCCTCGGGAGACCCAGTACTTC. Its translation: CASRPRTSGGPRETQYF.

A few counts support this clone. The genes are TRBV6-6 and TRBJ1-2; 8 bases agree with TRBD1. Germline V gene data show CDR1 as MNHNY and CDR2 as SVGAGI (reference sequence). V trimming: 6 bases; J trimming: 6 bases; junction bases outside the gene matches: 9. This CDR3 has 14 amino acids. CDR3 DNA sequence: TGTGCCAGCAGAGGGCAGGGGGCACCTCATGGCTACACCTTC. Translating gives CASRGQGAPHGYTF.

This clone was seen only a few times. The genes are TRBV19 and TRBJ1-6; no clear D. Trimming pared 5 bases from V and 5 bases from J, leaving 13 bases between. The CDR3 sequence is 15 residues long. Germline lookup yields CDR1 LNHDA and CDR2 SQIVND (reference sequence). CDR3 nucleotide sequence: TGTGCCAGTAGTCAACTTGATCCTGATAATTCACCCCTCCACTTT. Its translation is CASSQLDPDNSPLHF.

The genes are TRBV2 and TRBJ2-7; 13 bases agree with TRBD2. The V gene end was trimmed by 9 bases and the J gene end by 5 bases; junction bases not matched to a gene: 1. Germline loops: CDR1 SNHLY, CDR2 FYNNEI. This CDR3 contains 12 residues. CDR3 nucleotide sequence: TGTGCCAGGGGACTAGCGGGGAACGAGCAGTACTTC. Its translation: CARGLAGNEQYF.